This TCR beta chain stems from a study of beta chain features in type 1 diabetes. The germline gives CDR1 MNHNY, CDR2 SVGAGI (reference sequence). The CDR3 has 13 amino acids. Trimming removed 6 bases from V and 6 bases from J, with 14 bases in between. Expressed TCRB transcripts were sequenced because the entire RNA isolate underwent reverse transcription. An average approximately 4 million reads came from naive, central memory and regulatory T cell samples. Some clones are missing from TCRdb's copy, which holds only in-frame ones; the method was immunoSEQ multiplex PCR. The sample shows more than 100,000 clones, around 9% of them seen only once. General study points: TCRB repertoires of naive, central memory and Treg cells appeared more similar among patients than among healthy donors. Across all four CD4+ subsets, people with type 1 diabetes showed modestly shorter TCRB CDR3s. Short templates might get an advantage during PCR, and this would be equal in patients and controls.

The authors sorted CD4+ naive, central memory, regulatory and stem cell-like memory cells via CD45RO/CCR7/CD25/CD127/CD95/CD27. Worth noting for this clone: Its antigen is unidentified.

This rearrangement joins TRBV6-6 to TRBJ1-2; D is uncertain. The sample was central memory CD4+ T cells from blood. The receptor comes from a man aged 25 to 40 with type 1 diabetes. The CDR3 DNA is TGTGCCAGCAGCTCGACACCTGGTAATGGCTACACCTTC. The encoded protein is CASSSTPGNGYTF.